This T cell receptor beta chain was obtained from a study of neoadjuvant nivolumab and ipilimumab in lung cancer. There are 14 residues in the CDR3. The ends lost 4 bases at V and 5 bases at J; junction bases unmatched: 8. Germline V gene data show CDR1 as SQVTM and CDR2 as ANQGSEA. Clones were sequenced by immunoSEQ multiplex PCR, and TCRdb holds only the in-frame ones, with some missing. The sample has 30,000 or so clones; 92% are singletons. This specimen consisted of peripheral blood, obtained after neoadjuvant nivolumab, alone or with ipilimumab, at or shortly before surgery. The V and J genes are TRBV29-1 and TRBJ2-7; 10 bases agree with TRBD1. This clonotype originated in an adult with non-small cell lung cancer. CDR3 protein: CSVGAGTGANEQYF. CDR3 coding DNA: TGCAGCGTTGGGGCCGGGACAGGGGCTAACGAGCAGTACTTC.